The 8 T cell receptor beta chains presented below share a single source sample, sequenced in a study of cytomegalovirus exposure and HLA in healthy donors. The PCR ran on 60 Vbeta and 13 Jbeta primers. Sequencing was performed with immunoSEQ multiplex PCR; in TCRdb, only in-frame clones are kept and a portion is missing. The sample contains about 78,000 clones, 72% of which appear only once. The sequencing input was PBMCs. The source is a woman in her 40s in good health and CMV-seropositive.

This clone occurred once. CDR3 in amino acids: CASTQSTGSVYGYTF. CDR3 DNA sequence: TGTGCCAGCACCCAATCCACCGGGTCCGTCTATGGCTACACCTTC. The V and J genes are TRBV27 and TRBJ1-2, with no clear D. V was cut by 7 bases and J by 4 bases, with 19 bases left in between. From germline, CDR1 is MNHEY and CDR2 SMNVEV (reference sequence). The CDR3 totals 15 residues.

V and J are TRBV6-1 and TRBJ2-5, with 7 bases lining up with TRBD2. The germline V gene has CDR1 MNHNS and CDR2 SASEGT. The CDR3 consists of 18 residues. The junction had 14 bases not matched to a gene; V was cut back by 0 bases and J by 4 bases. The chain's CDR3 is CASSEAFPWEGRGETQYF. The DNA of the CDR3 is TGTGCCAGCAGTGAAGCCTTCCCTTGGGAGGGGAGAGGAGAGACCCAGTACTTC.

The chain carries TRBV5-1 and TRBJ2-1; 9 bases agree with TRBD1. The CDR3 totals 16 residues. Germline V gene sequence: CDR1 SGHRS, CDR2 YFSETQ. J lost 2 bases, V lost 3 bases, and 6 bases had no gene match. CDR3 in DNA: TGCGCCAGCAGCTCGGGTGGGACAGGGCCCTACAATGAGCAGTTCTTC. Amino acid sequence: CASSSGGTGPYNEQFF.

This clone has more than one count but fewer than ten. V is TRBV10-1 and J is TRBJ2-3, with no clear D. Trimming removed 2 bases at V and 11 bases at J, with 11 bases between. This CDR3 contains 12 residues. CDR1 and CDR2 (germline): WNHNN, SYGVQD (reference sequence). CDR3 in DNA: TGCGCCAGCAGTGAGAACCAGGCGATGCAGTATTTT. It is translated as CASSENQAMQYF.

The chain couples TRBV6-6 to TRBJ1-3; D not certain. The V end was cut by 8 bases, the J end by 8 bases, with 7 bases between. Germline CDR1 is MNHNY and CDR2 is SVGAGI (reference sequence). The CDR3 contains 10 residues. The CDR3 DNA reads TGTGCCAGCGCACGGTACACCATATATTTT. It yields the protein CASARYTIYF.

This clone was counted a few times. The chain couples TRBV29-1 to TRBJ2-5, with 8 positions matching TRBD1. CDR3 length: 13 amino acids. In germline, CDR1 is SQVTM, CDR2 ANQGSEA. Germline trimming cut 2 bases from V and 3 bases from J; bases unmatched to any gene: 2. This CDR3 reads CSVEQGAKETQYF. For the CDR3, the DNA is TGCAGCGTTGAACAGGGGGCTAAAGAGACCCAGTACTTC.

The J gene is TRBJ1-2, the V gene TRBV5-1, with D possibly matching TRBD1 (6 bases). This CDR3 contains 16 residues. The V end lost 3 bases, the J end lost 4 bases, and 19 bases lay between the germline ends. CDR1 is SGHRS and CDR2 is YFSETQ in the germline V gene. The CDR3 nucleotides are TGCGCCAGCAGCTCGGGGGGGGGCCAATCGGCCTATGGCTACACCTTC. It yields the protein CASSSGGGQSAYGYTF.

The rearrangement uses TRBV7-8 and TRBJ2-7; 15 bases match TRBD2. Germline V CDR1 and CDR2: SGHVS, FQNEAQ. This CDR3 is built from 18 residues. Losses at the gene ends were 5 bases for V and 5 bases for J; bases not matched to a gene: 13. The chain's CDR3 is CASSPTAGLAGGLHEQYF. The CDR3 nucleotides are TGTGCCAGCAGCCCTACTGCAGGACTAGCGGGGGGGCTCCACGAGCAGTACTTC.